In this sample, the clone carrying this TCR beta chain turned up once. Its antigen remains unknown. Sequencing was performed with immunoSEQ multiplex PCR; in TCRdb, only in-frame clones are kept and a portion is missing. The sample holds roughly 27,000 clones; 85% are singletons and the top ten take approximately 48%. Trimming pared 3 bases from V and 2 bases from J, leaving 8 bases between. CDR3 size: 13 residues. The germline V gene encodes CDR1 LNHDA and CDR2 SQIVND (reference sequence). The data stem from a study of OX40 agonist ivuxolimab in advanced cancers. Across the whole study: Patients were treated with ivuxolimab, an agonistic anti-OX40 (CD134) antibody. People who had prior anti-PD-1, anti-PD-L1 or anti-CTLA-4 therapy could take part, and approximately 44% had some.

Study conclusions and caveats: Expanded peripheral T cell antigen specificity was not determined.

This clonotype originated in an adult with an advanced solid tumor such as melanoma, head and neck, liver or kidney cancer. Here the sequenced sample was CD4+ or CD8+ T cells sorted from blood, taken in a trial of the OX40 agonist ivuxolimab. The chain is built from TRBV19 and TRBJ2-7, with D unclear. The CDR3 coding sequence is TGTGCCAGTAGTATCGGAGAGACCTACGAGCAGTACTTC. As protein: CASSIGETYEQYF.